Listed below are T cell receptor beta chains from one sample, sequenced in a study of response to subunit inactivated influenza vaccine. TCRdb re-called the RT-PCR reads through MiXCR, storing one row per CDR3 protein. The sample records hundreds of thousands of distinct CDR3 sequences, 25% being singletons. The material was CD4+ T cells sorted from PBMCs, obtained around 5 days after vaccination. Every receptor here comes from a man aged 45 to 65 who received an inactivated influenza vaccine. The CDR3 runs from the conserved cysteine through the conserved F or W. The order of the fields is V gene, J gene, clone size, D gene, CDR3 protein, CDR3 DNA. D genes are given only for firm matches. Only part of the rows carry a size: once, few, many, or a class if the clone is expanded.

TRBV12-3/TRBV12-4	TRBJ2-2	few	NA	CASKTGTTLYTGELFF	TGTGCCAGCAAGACCGGGACAACTCTTTACACCGGGGAGCTGTTTTTT
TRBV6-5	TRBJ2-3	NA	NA	CASSYFGGTQYF	TGTGCCAGCAGTTATTTTGGCGGTACGCAGTATTTT
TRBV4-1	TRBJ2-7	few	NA	CASSQEVGEQYF	TGCGCCAGCAGCCAAGAAGTGGGCGAGCAGTACTTC
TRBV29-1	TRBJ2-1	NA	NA	CSVEPGHNEQFF	TGCAGCGTTGAGCCAGGACACAATGAGCAGTTCTTC
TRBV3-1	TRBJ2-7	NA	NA	CASSSTSPLGEQYF	TGTGCCAGCAGCTCTACCTCACCTCTGGGAGAGCAGTACTTC
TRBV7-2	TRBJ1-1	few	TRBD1	CASSSGWTGNTEAFF	TGTGCCAGCAGCTCGGGGTGGACAGGGAACACTGAAGCTTTCTTT
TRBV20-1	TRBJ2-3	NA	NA	CSARPTGWGGGFSDTQYF	TGCAGTGCTAGACCGACGGGCTGGGGAGGGGGCTTCTCAGATACGCAGTATTTT
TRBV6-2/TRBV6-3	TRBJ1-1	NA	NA	CASSYPLQGGVNTEAFF	TGTGCCAGCAGTTACCCTCTTCAGGGCGGGGTGAACACTGAAGCTTTCTTT
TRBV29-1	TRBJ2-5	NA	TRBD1	CSVDQTGFQETQYF	TGCAGCGTTGACCAGACAGGGTTCCAAGAGACCCAGTACTTC
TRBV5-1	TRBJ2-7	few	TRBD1	CASSLETGRGKGNF	TGCGCCAGCAGCTTGGAGACAGGGCGAGGAAAGGGAAACTTC